This TCR beta chain was found in a study of shared clonotypes between healthy human individuals. Points on this clone: Antigen unknown.

Study-level points and caveats: Shared across several donors were roughly 5.3% of the naive CD4 clonotypes.

Deletions cut 5 bases from V and 10 bases from J, with 18 bases between. Germline lookup yields CDR1 SEHNR and CDR2 FQNEAQ (reference sequence). This CDR3 spans 13 amino acids. The table came from immunoSEQ multiplex PCR; TCRdb's copy has only in-frame clones and leaves some out. The profile shows about 1.1 million clones, approximately 80% of them singletons. The sample comprised memory CD4+ T cells from PBMCs. Subset here: CD45RA-negative fraction. This chain links TRBV7-9 with TRBJ2-7, with D perhaps matching TRBD2 (5 bases). The TCR sequence derives from a man aged 18 to 35 in good health. Some clones in this sample may be carry-over from other donors' samples. Written as DNA, the CDR3 is TGTGCCAGCAGCCCAAACCGGGATACAACCCAGTACTTC. This sequence encodes CASSPNRDTTQYF.